Listed here is a single T cell receptor beta chain. The multiple sclerosis controls were treatment-naive patients, and their relapsing-remitting disease was stable or active. TEMRA cells were enriched by FACS, while CD8+ and CD4+ T cells were obtained through a negative isolation that was performed magnetically. The CDR3 runs to 16 residues. Germline CDR1 is SGHTA and CDR2 is FQGTGA. After removal of 1 base from V and 6 bases from J, the junction contained 4 bases not matched to a gene. These data come from a study of CD8 T cells in Susac syndrome. RNA, at about 0.45 to 1 ug, was reverse transcribed with random hexamers. The method of amplification for TCR beta CDR3 was immunoSEQ multiplex PCR, covering 54 Vbeta and 13 Jbeta. TCRdb recomputed calls from the immunoSEQ multiplex PCR reads with MiXCR, one row per CDR3 protein. The repertoire holds under 350,000 distinct CDR3 sequences, with about 92% as singletons.

This clonotype originated in a human donor with multiple sclerosis. Sequenced: CD4+ T cells from PBMCs. The chain uses TRBV7-3 and TRBJ2-2; 11 positions match TRBD2. CDR3: CASSLIAGGPAGELFF. CDR3 in DNA: TGTGCCAGCAGCTTAATAGCGGGGGGGCCCGCCGGGGAGCTGTTTTTT. Drawing the rest from reference TRBV7-3 and TRBJ2-2, the complete variable domain is GAGVSQTPSNKVTEKGKYVELRCDPISGHTALYWYRQSLGQGPEFLIYFQGTGAADDSGLPNDRFFAVRPEGSVSTLKIQRTERGDSAVYLCASSLIAGGPAGELFFGEGSRLTVL.